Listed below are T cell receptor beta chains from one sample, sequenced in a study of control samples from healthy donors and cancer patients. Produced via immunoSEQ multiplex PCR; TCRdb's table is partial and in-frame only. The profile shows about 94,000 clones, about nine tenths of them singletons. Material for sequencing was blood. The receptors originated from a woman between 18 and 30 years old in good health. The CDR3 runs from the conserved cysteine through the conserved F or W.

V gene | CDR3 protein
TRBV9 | CASSVGQGSSGNTIYF
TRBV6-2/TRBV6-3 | CASSTGTGGYEQYF
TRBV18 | CASSPEPSGNTIYF
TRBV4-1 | CASSHYYPPSNEQFF
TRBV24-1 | CATSDSQPGQGTYGYTF
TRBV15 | CATSRDRTSAGYTF
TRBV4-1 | CASSQGGGGRSEAFF
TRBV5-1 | CASSLSPGQGYEQYF
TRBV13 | CASSAREVDTEAFF
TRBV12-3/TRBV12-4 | CASKKLGSYTF
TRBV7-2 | CASSFRAGGNTGELFF
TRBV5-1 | CASSLVSGGSQETQYF
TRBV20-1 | CSASKGAGGIQETQYF
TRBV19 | CASSYAGTGAYEQYF
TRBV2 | CASSEVAGDTEAFF
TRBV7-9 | CASGKEGYGYTF
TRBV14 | CASSRNKDEKLFF
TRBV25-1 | CASSTTGAGQPQHF